A selection of T cell receptor beta chains follows, all from one sample in a study of identifying expanded T cells in peripheral blood. Generated by immunoSEQ multiplex PCR, the TCRdb table keeps only in-frame clones and is missing some. The data hold about 100,000 clones, with 80% to 90% observed a single time. The material sequenced was blood. The source of these receptors is a person aged 18-70 years in good health. Both conserved end residues are part of each CDR3. A D gene is named only where the DNA matches it firmly. Size is stated for part of the rows, as once, few or many counts, or as a class when the clone is expanded.

d_gene,j_gene,v_gene,len,abundance,CDR3nt,CDR3aa
NA,TRBJ1-5,TRBV30,15,NA,TGTGCCTGGAGTGTCTCGGCCCGCGGGAATCAGCCCCAGCATTTT,CAWSVSARGNQPQHF
TRBD1,TRBJ1-2,TRBV13,12,NA,TGTGCCAGCAGCTCCAACAGGGGTGGCTACACCTTC,CASSSNRGGYTF
NA,TRBJ1-2,TRBV28,15,few,TGTGCCAGCAGTGCCGGGACATATCCTAACTATGGCTACACCTTC,CASSAGTYPNYGYTF
NA,TRBJ2-3,TRBV5-1,17,NA,TGCGCCAGCAGCTTTTGGGGCCAGGGATCCTACACAGATACGCAGTATTTT,CASSFWGQGSYTDTQYF
NA,TRBJ1-5,TRBV7-2,13,NA,TGTGCCAGCAGCTTAAGTTGGGATCAGCCCCAGCATTTT,CASSLSWDQPQHF
NA,TRBJ1-6,TRBV5-4,16,NA,TGTGCCAGCAGCTTGTCCCCCGGGCGGGAGAATTCACCCCTCCACTTT,CASSLSPGRENSPLHF
NA,TRBJ1-5,TRBV18,13,few,TGTGCCAGCTCACCTGCTAGCAATCAGCCCCAGCATTTT,CASSPASNQPQHF
NA,TRBJ1-3,TRBV9,15,NA,TGTGCCAGCAGCGTAGGGGGCTTTTATGGAAACACCATATATTTT,CASSVGGFYGNTIYF
NA,TRBJ1-1,TRBV2,11,few,TGTGCCAGCCCCGTACGCACTGAAGCTTTCTTT,CASPVRTEAFF
TRBD1,TRBJ1-1,TRBV7-9,17,NA,TGTGCCAGCAGCTTTGTAGGGGGCGGACAGGAGAACACTGAAGCTTTCTTT,CASSFVGGGQENTEAFF
TRBD1,TRBJ2-7,TRBV5-6,12,NA,TGTGCCAGCAGCCAGACAGGGTACGAGCAGTACTTC,CASSQTGYEQYF
NA,TRBJ1-1,TRBV30,16,NA,TGTGCCTGGAGTGTAGGCTGGGGGGTCCGGGGCACTGAAGCTTTCTTT,CAWSVGWGVRGTEAFF
NA,TRBJ2-5,TRBV7-7,13,NA,TGTGCCAGCAGCTTCGGGCTCGGCGAGACCCAGTACTTC,CASSFGLGETQYF
NA,TRBJ2-7,TRBV6-1,12,once,TGTGCCAGCAGTTGGGACGGCTACGAGCAGTACTTC,CASSWDGYEQYF
NA,TRBJ1-1,TRBV6-5,13,once,TGTGCCAGCAGCTCGGGGGCGGGGGGTGAAGCTTTCTTT,CASSSGAGGEAFF